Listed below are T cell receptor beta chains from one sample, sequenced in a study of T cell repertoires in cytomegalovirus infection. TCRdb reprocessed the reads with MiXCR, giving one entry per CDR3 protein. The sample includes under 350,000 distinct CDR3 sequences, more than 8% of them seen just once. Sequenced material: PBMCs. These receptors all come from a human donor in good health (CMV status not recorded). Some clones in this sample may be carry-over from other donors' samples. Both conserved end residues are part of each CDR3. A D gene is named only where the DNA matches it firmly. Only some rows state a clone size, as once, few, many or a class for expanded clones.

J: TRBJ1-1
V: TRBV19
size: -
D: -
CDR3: CASSMRTGGAEAFF
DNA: TGTGCCAGTAGTATGCGTACGGGGGGAGCTGAAGCTTTCTTT

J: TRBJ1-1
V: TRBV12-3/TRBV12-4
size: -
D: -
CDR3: CASHQRGAANTEAFF
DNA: TGTGCCAGCCATCAACGGGGGGCTGCGAACACTGAAGCTTTCTTT

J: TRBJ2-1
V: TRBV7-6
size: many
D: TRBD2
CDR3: CASSFFSGGSFNEQFF
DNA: TGTGCCAGCAGTTTTTTCTCGGGAGGGAGTTTCAATGAGCAGTTCTTC

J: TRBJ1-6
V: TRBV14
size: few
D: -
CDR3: CASSPGGNSPLHF
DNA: TGTGCCAGCAGCCCCGGGGGTAATTCACCCCTCCACTTT

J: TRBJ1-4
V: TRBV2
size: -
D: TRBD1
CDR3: CASGTGGMEKLFF
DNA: TGTGCCAGCGGGACAGGGGGAATGGAAAAACTGTTTTTT

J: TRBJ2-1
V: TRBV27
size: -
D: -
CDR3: CASQDSYNEQFF
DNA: TGTGCCAGCCAGGACAGCTACAATGAGCAGTTCTTC

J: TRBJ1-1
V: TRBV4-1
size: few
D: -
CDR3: CASSQLGMNTEAFF
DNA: TGCGCCAGCAGCCAACTGGGGATGAACACTGAAGCTTTCTTT

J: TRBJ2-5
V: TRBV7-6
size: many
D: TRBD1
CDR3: CASSSPMRDRGEEETQYF
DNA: TGTGCCAGCAGCTCCCCAATGCGGGACAGGGGGGAGGAAGAGACCCAGTACTTC

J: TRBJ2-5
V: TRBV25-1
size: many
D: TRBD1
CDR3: CASNRGRGETQYF
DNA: TGTGCCAGCAACAGGGGGCGCGGGGAGACCCAGTACTTC

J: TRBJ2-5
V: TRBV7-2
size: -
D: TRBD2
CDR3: CASSLGSGGETQYF
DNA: TGTGCCAGCAGCTTAGGGAGCGGGGGAGAGACCCAGTACTTC

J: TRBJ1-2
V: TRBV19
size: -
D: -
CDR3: CATWTTNYGYTF
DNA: TGTGCCACCTGGACAACTAACTATGGCTACACCTTC

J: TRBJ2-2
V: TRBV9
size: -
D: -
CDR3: CASSVTWVNTGELFF
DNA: TGTGCCAGCAGCGTTACTTGGGTTAACACCGGGGAGCTGTTTTTT

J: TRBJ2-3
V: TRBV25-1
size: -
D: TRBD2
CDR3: CASSDQRGVSTDTQYF
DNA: TGTGCCAGCAGTGACCAGCGGGGAGTGAGCACAGATACGCAGTATTTT

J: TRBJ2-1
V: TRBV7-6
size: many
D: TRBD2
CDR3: CASSPHPGLEEQFF
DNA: TGTGCCAGCAGCCCTCATCCGGGACTAGAAGAGCAGTTCTTC

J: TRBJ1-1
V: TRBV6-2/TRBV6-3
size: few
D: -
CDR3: CASSYSTRDSFDTEAFF
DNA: TGTGCCAGCAGTTACTCAACCCGCGACAGTTTTGACACTGAAGCTTTCTTT

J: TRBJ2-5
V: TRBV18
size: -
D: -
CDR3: CASSPLGNQETQYF
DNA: TGTGCCAGCTCACCATTGGGCAACCAAGAGACCCAGTACTTC

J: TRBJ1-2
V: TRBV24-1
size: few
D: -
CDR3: CATSDAGPGALGHGYTF
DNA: TGTGCCACCAGTGATGCTGGACCGGGGGCCTTGGGCCATGGCTACACCTTC

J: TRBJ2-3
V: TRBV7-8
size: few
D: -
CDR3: CASSTGGADTQYF
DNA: TGTGCCAGCAGCACAGGAGGGGCAGATACGCAGTATTTT

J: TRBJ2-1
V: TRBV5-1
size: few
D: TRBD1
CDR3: CASSWTGGSLGTYNEQFF
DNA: TGCGCCAGCAGCTGGACAGGGGGCTCCTTAGGGACTTACAATGAGCAGTTCTTC